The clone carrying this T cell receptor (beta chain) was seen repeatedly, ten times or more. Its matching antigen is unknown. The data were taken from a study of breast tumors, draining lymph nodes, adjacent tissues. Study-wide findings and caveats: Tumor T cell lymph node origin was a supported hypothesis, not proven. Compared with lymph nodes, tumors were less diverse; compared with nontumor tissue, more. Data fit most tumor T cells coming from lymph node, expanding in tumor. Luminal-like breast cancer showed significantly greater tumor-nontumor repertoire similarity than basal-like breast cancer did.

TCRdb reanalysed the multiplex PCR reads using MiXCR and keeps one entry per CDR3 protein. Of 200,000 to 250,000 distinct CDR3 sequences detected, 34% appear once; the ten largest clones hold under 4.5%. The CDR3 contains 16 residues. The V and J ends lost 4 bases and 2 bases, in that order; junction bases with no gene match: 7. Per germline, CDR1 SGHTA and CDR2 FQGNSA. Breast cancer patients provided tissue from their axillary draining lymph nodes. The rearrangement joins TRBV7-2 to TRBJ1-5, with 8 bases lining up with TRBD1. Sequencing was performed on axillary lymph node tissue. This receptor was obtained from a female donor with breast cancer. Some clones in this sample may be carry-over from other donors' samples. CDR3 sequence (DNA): TGTGCCAGCAGCTCTTCAGGGGGCGAAGGCAATCAGCCCCAGCATTTT. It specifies CASSSSGGEGNQPQHF.